This TCR beta chain was retrieved from a study of CD8+CD57+ T cells in acquired aplastic anemia. Study details: Mean DNA quantity obtained from sorted CD4+ and CD8+ cells was approximately 3 ug.

This clonotype has only one observation. Profiles of TCR beta VDJ and CDR3 were generated from a genomic DNA template. TCRdb reprocessed the reads via MiXCR and lists one record per CDR3 protein. The data show hundreds of thousands of distinct CDR3 sequences, roughly 59% seen once. By flow cytometry, patients selected for sequencing had shown an expansion of CD8+CD57+ cells. The V end was cut by 6 bases, the J end by 6 bases, with 18 bases between. CDR1 is SGHVS and CDR2 is FQNEAQ in the germline V gene. The CDR3 has 16 amino acids. Sequencing was done on a sample of sorted CD4+, CD8+, or CD8+CD57+ T cells (not recorded which) from PBMCs. This TCR derives from a human donor with aplastic anemia. The rearrangement links TRBV7-8 to TRBJ2-6, with a possible D match to TRBD1 (6 bases). CDR3 nucleotides: TGTGCCAGCAGGGGACACCTTCGGGTTGAGGCCAACGTCCTGACTTTC. Protein: CASRGHLRVEANVLTF.